At least ten counts were recorded for the clone carrying this T cell receptor beta chain. Each diagnosis was determined on the basis of clinical symptoms, serum thyroxine, TRAb, thyroid ultrasound and orbital computed tomography. PBMCs originated in roughly 11 ml of fresh peripheral blood. The source of the sample is a study of Graves' ophthalmopathy and Graves' hyperthyroidism. RNA transcripts provided the template for amplifying TCR beta CDR3 regions. The authors performed first-round RT-PCR with HTBI primers and then a second-round multiplex PCR. TCRdb re-called the multiplex PCR reads with MiXCR, one entry per CDR3 protein. The table shows approximately 210,000 distinct CDR3 sequences, with under 25% occurring only once. Germline V gene lookup returns CDR1 DFQATT and CDR2 SNEGSKA (reference sequence). The CDR3 totals 15 residues. V was pared by 0 bases and J by 5 bases, with 16 bases between.

This sequence originates from a woman aged 45-65 years with Graves' ophthalmopathy. The sequenced sample was peripheral blood. The V gene is TRBV20-1, the J gene TRBJ2-5, with D perhaps being TRBD1 or TRBD2 (5 bases each). The DNA for the CDR3 is TGCAGTGCTAGAGAATCGACCACCCGGGACGAGACCCAGTACTTC. This encodes CSARESTTRDETQYF.